This TCR beta chain was obtained from a study of blood T cells in healthy people across ages. This CDR3 spans 12 amino acids. Germline CDR1 is SEHNR and CDR2 is FQNEAQ (reference sequence). A J-beta primer mix and a sample-barcoded 5' primer were used in a second PCR of roughly 6 to 12 cycles. TCRdb used MiXCR to reprocess the 5' RACE reads, holding one entry per CDR3 protein. Of hundreds of thousands of distinct CDR3 sequences listed, around 43% are singletons. The chain links TRBV7-9 to TRBJ2-7; no reliable D call. The J call may be incorrect, as the DNA end agrees better with TRBJ2-5. Input material: blood. The TCR originated in a man in his sixties in good health. This CDR3 reads CASSRPPETQYF. CDR3 DNA: TGTGCCAGCAGCCGACCCCCGGAGACCCAGTACTTC.